This T cell receptor (beta chain) was captured in a study of blood T cell repertoires in COVID-19. Study-wide background: Acute and convalescent COVID-19 samples came from the United States, Italy and Spain. Nucleic acid was either cDNA or gDNA, and it came from T cells, B-cell-depleted T cells, or PBMCs.

The ends lost 5 bases at V and 2 bases at J; junction bases unmatched: 8. This CDR3 region has 16 residues. CDR1 and CDR2 (germline): MNHNY, SVGAGI (reference sequence). As processed by the authors: Quantification of nucleated cells was approximated via reference gene primer amplification. Only in-frame clones appear in the TCRdb table, and some are missing; sequencing was by immunoSEQ multiplex PCR. Clone size and V and J calls were adopted from that table, with D and trimming inferred from the DNA. The sample lists approximately 49,000 clones; approximately 78% were seen once. The V call is TRBV6-6, the J call TRBJ2-2, with TRBD1 matching over 7 bases. Sequencing was performed on peripheral blood. The sequence came from a human donor with acute or convalescent COVID-19. The donor label of this sample is uncertain. The CDR3 reads CASSISRQGNTGELFF. The CDR3 DNA is TGTGCCAGCAGTATTTCAAGACAGGGTAACACCGGGGAGCTGTTTTTT.